These 13 T cell receptor beta chains came from one sample sequenced in a study of CD8 T cells in ankylosing spondylitis. TCRdb ran MiXCR on the 5' RACE reads and lists one entry per CDR3 protein. The data contain approximately 190,000 distinct CDR3 sequences, under 15% of them singletons. Sequenced input: blood, either unsorted or a sorted T cell fraction (not recorded which). The receptors shown here come from a female donor with ankylosing spondylitis or in good health (not recorded which).

The rearrangement joins TRBV10-3 to TRBJ2-1, with 10 nucleotides matching TRBD2. The CDR3 runs to 16 residues. V shed 3 bases and J 5 bases; nucleotides not matched to a gene: 7. Germline CDR1 ENHRY, CDR2 SYGVKD. DNA for the CDR3: TGTGCCATCAGTGACCCTTTCACTAGCGGGAACAATGAGCAGTTCTTC. Protein: CAISDPFTSGNNEQFF.

This clonotype has at least ten counts. The chain uses TRBV12-3 or TRBV12-4 and TRBJ2-7, with D maybe TRBD2 (5 bases). Trimming stripped 6 bases from V and 5 bases from J, with 11 bases between. The CDR3 is 12 residues long. The CDR3 nucleotides are TGTGCCAGCAGCCCCAGTAGCGACGAGCAGTACTTC. It codes for CASSPSSDEQYF.

This chain joins TRBV7-9 and TRBJ1-2; tentatively, D is TRBD1 (5 bases). Trimming took 5 bases from V and 5 from J, leaving 12 bases between them. Germline V lookup: CDR1 SEHNR, CDR2 FQNEAQ (reference sequence). The length of the CDR3 is 13 residues. The CDR3 protein is CASSPRDLYGYTF. The CDR3 DNA sequence: TGTGCCAGCAGCCCCAGGGACCTTTATGGCTACACCTTC.

This clonotype has only a few counts. The genes are TRBV13 and TRBJ2-1; maybe TRBD2 (5 bases). Germline CDR1 reads PRHDT; CDR2 reads FYEKMQ (reference sequence). The CDR3 spans 18 residues. Trimming cost V 5 bases and J 5 bases, with 25 bases left between them. CDR3 residues: CASSPQAFGLQINNEQFF. CDR3 DNA sequence: TGTGCCAGCAGCCCACAAGCCTTCGGACTCCAGATTAACAATGAGCAGTTCTTC.

Only a few counts were recorded for this clonotype. The chain carries TRBV6-1 and TRBJ2-3; 7 bases are shared with TRBD1. Trimming cost V 6 bases and J 0 bases; bases outside gene matches: 6. The CDR3 loop spans 15 amino acids. Germline V gene data show CDR1 as MNHNS and CDR2 as SASEGT. The CDR3 sequence: CASSPTGASTDTQYF. The CDR3 DNA reads as TGTGCCAGCAGCCCAACAGGGGCTAGCACAGATACGCAGTATTTT.

With respect to this clonotype: One base away lies a much larger clone, so this may be a sequencing read error. This chain joins TRBV12-3 or TRBV12-4 and TRBJ2-1, with 8 bases aligning to TRBD2. Trimming removed 6 bases from V and 12 bases from J; junction bases left unmatched: 13. The CDR3 has 14 amino acids. Written as DNA, the CDR3 is TGTGCCAGCAGCCCCGGGACTAGTGCGGGGGGGCAGTTCTTC. The encoded protein is CASSPGTSAGGQFF.

This clonotype was found a few times. The chain carries TRBV3-1 and TRBJ1-2; maybe TRBD1 (5 bases). CDR3 size: 13 residues. CDR1 is LGHDT, CDR2 YNNKEL, per germline (reference sequence). The V gene lost 4 bases and the J gene lost 14 bases, with 20 bases spanning the gap. CDR3 sequence (DNA): TGTGCCAGCAGCCGCGCGAGGGACGGCCCTCTGACCTTC. Its translation is CASSRARDGPLTF. The full variable domain, rest sourced from reference TRBV3-1 and TRBJ1-2, is DTAVSQTPKYLVTQMGNDKSIKCEQNLGHDTMYWYKQDSKKFLKIMFSYNNKELIINETVPNRFSPKSPDKAHLNLHINSLELGDSAVYFCASSRARDGPLTFGSGTRLTVV.

This clonotype was counted between two and nine times. The chain combines TRBV5-1 with TRBJ2-1; 9 positions match TRBD2. The CDR3 sequence is 15 residues long. V was clipped by 3 bases and J by 7 bases; unmatched bases: 8. The germline CDR1 and CDR2 sequences are SGHRS and YFSETQ. Here the CDR3 reads CASSSEGSGRNEQFF. The DNA of the CDR3 is TGCGCCAGCAGCTCGGAGGGTAGCGGGAGAAATGAGCAGTTCTTC.

This clonotype was found many times. The chain recombines TRBV29-1 with TRBJ2-3; D might be TRBD1 (6 bases). The CDR3 is 13 residues long. The V end was cut by 2 bases, the J end by 1 base, with 7 bases between. The germline V gene has CDR1 SQVTM and CDR2 ANQGSEA. In nucleotides, the CDR3 is TGCAGCGTTGAACGACAGGGCACAGATACGCAGTATTTT. Its protein is CSVERQGTDTQYF.

This clonotype showed up many times. The rearrangement uses TRBV10-3 and TRBJ2-1; tentatively, D is TRBD1 (5 bases). CDR1 and CDR2 from the germline V gene are ENHRY and SYGVKD. Trimming pared 11 bases from V and 6 bases from J, leaving 26 bases between. The CDR3 totals 16 residues. CDR3 sequence reads: CAAGGENGPRGNEQFF. CDR3 nucleotide sequence: TGTGCCGCAGGCGGTGAGAACGGGCCTAGGGGCAATGAGCAGTTCTTC.

This clonotype was counted ten times or more. The chain combines TRBV29-1 with TRBJ1-1; 11 positions agree with TRBD1. The CDR3 runs 13 residues. The trim removed 6 bases at V and 4 bases at J, leaving 4 bases unmatched. Germline V gives CDR1 SQVTM, CDR2 ANQGSEA. The CDR3 sequence: CSVTGTGGTEAFF. The DNA for the CDR3 is TGCAGCGTCACCGGGACAGGGGGCACTGAAGCTTTCTTT.

This clonotype was detected many times. This sequence joins TRBV4-3 and TRBJ2-7; possibly TRBD1 for D (5 bases). Germline loops: CDR1 LGHNA, CDR2 YSLEER. V was pared by 3 bases and J by 2 bases, with 17 bases between. The CDR3 totals 16 residues. The CDR3 nucleotides are TGCGCCAGCAGCCAGGACCTCGACAGCACGACCTACGAGCAGTACTTC. Translation: CASSQDLDSTTYEQYF.

Concerning this clonotype itself: A single base separates this from a much larger clone, so it may be a read error. The J gene is TRBJ1-3, the V gene TRBV29-1; D not certain. Trimming took 6 bases from V and 0 from J, leaving 9 bases between them. CDR3 length: 13 amino acids. Germline V lookup: CDR1 SQVTM, CDR2 ANQGSEA. This CDR3 reads CSVGYNSGNTIYF. CDR3 DNA sequence: TGCAGCGTGGGGTATAACTCTGGAAACACCATATATTTT.